These 19 T cell receptor beta chains were all obtained from the same sample, sequenced in a study of cytomegalovirus exposure and HLA in healthy donors. Researchers ran the PCR with 60 Vbeta and 13 Jbeta primers. The data were produced by immunoSEQ multiplex PCR, yet TCRdb's version contains in-frame clones alone and is incomplete. The sample has 120,000 to 150,000 clones, approximately 72% seen once. Sequencing used PBMCs. All receptors derive from a woman aged 55-69 years in good health and CMV-seronegative.

The V and J genes are TRBV19 and TRBJ2-3; TRBD1 matches 7 bases. Germline V lookup: CDR1 LNHDA, CDR2 SQIVND (reference sequence). There are 17 residues in the CDR3. Trimming took 6 bases from V and 0 from J; bases not matched to a gene: 12. CDR3 nucleotide sequence: TGTGCCAGTAGAGCCCGGACAGGACTGGCTAGCACAGATACGCAGTATTTT. It encodes CASRARTGLASTDTQYF.

The chain combines TRBV19 with TRBJ2-6; a weak D match, TRBD2 (5 bases). CDR1 LNHDA and CDR2 SQIVND come from the germline V gene (reference sequence). This CDR3 has 16 residues. Trimming stripped 3 bases from V and 0 bases from J, with 9 bases between. The CDR3 loop reads CASSIGLSSGANVLTF. CDR3 coding DNA: TGTGCCAGTAGTATCGGACTGTCCTCTGGGGCCAACGTCCTGACTTTC.

This chain joins TRBV7-8 and TRBJ2-5, with TRBD2 matching 8 bases. The germline gives CDR1 SGHVS, CDR2 FQNEAQ. This CDR3 region has 17 residues. Germline trimming cut 1 base from V and 4 bases from J; bases unmatched to any gene: 11. CDR3 DNA sequence: TGTGCCAGCAGCTTAGTTCCACGGCGGGGGGATGGAGAGACCCAGTACTTC. Residues: CASSLVPRRGDGETQYF.

The CDR3 is CASSHPREKLFF. CDR3 bases: TGCGCCAGCAGCCATCCCCGGGAAAAACTGTTTTTT. J is TRBJ1-4 and V is TRBV4-1; the D is unclear. V was trimmed by 3 bases and J by 8 bases, leaving 7 bases between them. Germline loops: CDR1 MGHRA, CDR2 YSYEKL. The CDR3 consists of 12 residues.

The rearrangement joins TRBV6-5 to TRBJ2-2, with D tentatively TRBD2 (6 bases). Germline V gene lookup returns CDR1 MNHEY and CDR2 SVGAGI. The CDR3 runs 16 residues. Trimming shortened V by 2 bases and J by 6 bases, and 16 bases separated the two germline ends. The CDR3 sequence: CASSYGAGRLAGELFF. CDR3 coding DNA: TGTGCCAGCAGTTACGGGGCAGGGAGGTTGGCCGGGGAGCTGTTTTTT.

This chain uses TRBV5-6 with TRBJ2-3; no reliable D call. Germline lookup yields CDR1 SGHDT and CDR2 YYEEEE. The CDR3 contains 15 residues. V gave up 2 bases and J gave up 1 base, with 11 bases separating them. CDR3 DNA: TGTGCCAGCAGCTTCTTTAATTTTGGCACAGATACGCAGTATTTT. Its protein is CASSFFNFGTDTQYF.

V and J are TRBV4-1 and TRBJ2-7; TRBD1 agrees at 7 bases. The ends lost 1 base at V and 6 bases at J; junction bases unmatched: 6. CDR3 length: 14 residues. Germline-derived CDR1 and CDR2 are MGHRA and YSYEKL. For the CDR3, the DNA is TGCGCCAGCAGCCAAGTCGTACAGGGGTCCGAGCAGTACTTC. It codes for CASSQVVQGSEQYF.

This clone has just a few counts. The rearrangement joins TRBV4-3 to TRBJ2-3; D unclear. This CDR3 has 17 residues. Trimming pared 4 bases from V and 0 bases from J, leaving 17 bases between. The germline CDR1 and CDR2 sequences are LGHNA and YSLEER. The CDR3 sequence: CASSLVVGSPSTDTQYF. CDR3 sequence (DNA): TGCGCCAGCAGCCTCGTTGTGGGCTCCCCGAGCACAGATACGCAGTATTTT.

The chain recombines TRBV7-2 with TRBJ2-5, with 8 bases fitting TRBD1. CDR3 length equals 14 residues. After removal of 5 bases from V and 5 bases from J, the junction contained 7 bases not matched to a gene. Per germline, CDR1 SGHTA and CDR2 FQGNSA. CDR3 DNA sequence: TGTGCCAGCAGCAATGGACAGGGCGGTGAGACCCAGTACTTC. It yields the protein CASSNGQGGETQYF. Supplemented by reference TRBV7-2 and TRBJ2-5, the full variable domain reads GAGVSQSPSNKVTEKGKDVELRCDPISGHTALYWYRQSLGQGLEFLIYFQGNSAPDKSGLPSDRFSAERTGGSVSTLTIQRTQQEDSAVYLCASSNGQGGETQYFGPGTRLLVL.

The chain couples TRBV5-4 to TRBJ2-5; D may be TRBD1 (6 bases). Deletions cut 0 bases from V and 4 bases from J, with 10 bases between. CDR1 SGHNT and CDR2 YYREEE come from the germline V gene (reference sequence). There are 14 residues in the CDR3. The CDR3 sequence is CASSLDRVGETQYF. The CDR3 region has the DNA TGTGCCAGCAGCTTGGACAGGGTCGGAGAGACCCAGTACTTC. Variable domain in full (rest from reference TRBV5-4 and TRBJ2-5): ETGVTQSPTHLIKTRGQQVTLRCSSQSGHNTVSWYQQALGQGPQFIFQYYREEENGRGNFPPRFSGLQFPNYSSELNVNALELDDSALYLCASSLDRVGETQYFGPGTRLLVL.

This clone was counted ten times or more. The chain has TRBV9 and TRBJ1-3; TRBD1 agrees at 8 bases. This CDR3 region has 18 residues. Per germline, CDR1 SGDLS and CDR2 YYNGEE. V lost 0 bases, J lost 1 base, and 9 bases stayed unmatched. The CDR3 DNA reads TGTGCCAGCAGCGTAGCCTCCGACAGGGGCAGATCTGGAAACACCATATATTTT. This gives the protein CASSVASDRGRSGNTIYF.

This clone has more than one count but fewer than ten. The V call is TRBV19, the J call TRBJ2-1; 12 bases map to TRBD2. Germline V gene lookup returns CDR1 LNHDA and CDR2 SQIVND (reference sequence). CDR3 size: 14 residues. V shed 5 bases and J 8 bases; nucleotides not matched to a gene: 4. CDR3 sequence (DNA): TGTGCCAGTAGTCGGCTAGCGGGGGGGTATGAGCAGTTCTTC. Its protein is CASSRLAGGYEQFF.

In its sample, this clone was seen a few times. V usage is TRBV10-1 and J usage is TRBJ1-4, with 7 positions matching TRBD1. Trimming at V came to 7 bases and at J to 4 bases, leaving 3 bases not matched to a gene. The CDR3 is 13 residues long. In germline, CDR1 is WNHNN, CDR2 SYGVQD (reference sequence). CDR3 sequence reads: CASTGTVNEKLFF. Here the CDR3 DNA reads TGCGCCAGCACCGGGACAGTTAATGAAAAACTGTTTTTT.

This chain connects TRBV19 to TRBJ2-7, with 7 bases lining up with TRBD1. This CDR3 spans 14 amino acids. Germline V CDR1 and CDR2: LNHDA, SQIVND (reference sequence). V lost 8 bases and J lost 7; bases outside the gene matches: 14. The CDR3 region is CASRRQGTFNEQYF. For the CDR3, the DNA is TGTGCCAGTCGACGACAGGGCACCTTTAATGAGCAGTACTTC.

The J gene is TRBJ1-1, the V gene TRBV6-5; possible D gene TRBD1, 5 bases. Germline-derived CDR1 and CDR2 are MNHEY and SVGAGI. The CDR3 runs to 16 residues. V lost 4 bases to trimming and J lost 4 bases, with 19 bases between them. For the CDR3, the DNA is TGTGCCAGCAGTTCTCCCCCCGGGGGGGTATCCACTGAAGCTTTCTTT. It yields the protein CASSSPPGGVSTEAFF.

This clone was counted a single time. The chain combines TRBV6-4 with TRBJ2-5; maybe TRBD2 (6 bases). This CDR3 contains 16 residues. The V and J ends lost 5 bases and 0 bases respectively, with 16 bases between them. Per the germline V gene, CDR1 is MRHNA and CDR2 is SNTAGT. CDR3 residues: CASSSRLRDYQETQYF. The CDR3 DNA is TGTGCCAGCAGTTCCCGACTCAGGGACTACCAAGAGACCCAGTACTTC.

V gene TRBV4-3 combines with J gene TRBJ2-6, with 7 bases that match TRBD2. Germline assignment: CDR1 LGHNA and CDR2 YSLEER. V shed 1 base, J shed 1 base, and the junction held 10 bases outside the gene matches. CDR3 length equals 19 residues. The CDR3 bases are TGCGCCAGCAGCCAAGTAATCCCTAGCGGATTATCTGGGGCCAACGTCCTGACTTTC. Translating gives CASSQVIPSGLSGANVLTF.

This clone was counted only a few times. V is TRBV4-3 and J is TRBJ2-7; TRBD2 matches 8 bases. V was clipped by 1 base and J by 2 bases; unmatched bases: 4. CDR1 LGHNA and CDR2 YSLEER come from the germline V gene. The CDR3 has 15 amino acids. The CDR3 sequence: CASSQGTSGTYEQYF. In DNA, the CDR3 is TGCGCCAGCAGCCAAGGTACTAGCGGCACCTACGAGCAGTACTTC.

The V gene is TRBV7-9, the J gene TRBJ2-5; D is ambiguous. TRBJ2-7 matches the DNA end more closely, so the J call is doubtful. Germline CDR1 and CDR2: SEHNR and FQNEAQ (reference sequence). The CDR3 extends over 12 amino acids. CDR3 DNA sequence: TGTGCCAGCAGCTTAGGAAGTTACGAGCAGTACTTC. Translation gives CASSLGSYEQYF.